Below, 14 T cell receptor beta chains from the same sample are listed, as sequenced in a study of T cell responses to AZD1222 COVID-19 vaccine. Sequencing used immunoSEQ multiplex PCR; TCRdb keeps in-frame clones, though not all of them. The table shows more than 60,000 clones, with around 84% occurring only once. Specimen: peripheral blood, collected on day 0 of AZD1222 vaccination. The receptors come from an adult in good health.

The rearrangement uses TRBV5-8 and TRBJ1-5; no clear D. The germline V and J ends were trimmed by 0 bases and 0 bases, with 13 bases remaining between them. Germline V gene sequence: CDR1 SGHTS, CDR2 YDEGEE. The CDR3 covers 17 residues. CDR3 in amino acids: CASSLGSRTDSNQPQHF. Here the CDR3 DNA reads TGTGCCAGCAGCTTGGGATCGAGGACGGATAGCAATCAGCCCCAGCATTTT.

The chain joins TRBV18 to TRBJ1-1; D ambiguous. The ends were cut back, 6 bases at V and 1 base at J, with 12 bases in the middle. Germline V gene lookup returns CDR1 KGHSH and CDR2 LQKENI. The CDR3 is 14 amino acids. CDR3 bases: TGTGCCAGCTCGCAGGCCAGAGGGAACACTGAAGCTTTCTTT. As protein: CASSQARGNTEAFF. The variable domain in full, with the rest retrieved from reference TRBV18 and TRBJ1-1, is NAGVMQNPRHLVRRRGQEARLRCSPMKGHSHVYWYRQLPEEGLKFMVYLQKENIIDESGMPKERFSAEFPKEGPSILRIQQVVRGDSAAYFCASSQARGNTEAFFGQGTRLTVV.

V and J are TRBV12-3 or TRBV12-4 and TRBJ1-2; TRBD1 aligns across 7 bases. This CDR3 contains 13 residues. The trim removed 5 bases at V and 3 bases at J, leaving 3 bases unmatched. CDR3 protein: CASSAGTDYGYTF. The DNA for the CDR3 is TGTGCCAGCAGTGCCGGGACAGACTATGGCTACACCTTC.

The chain has TRBV6-1 and TRBJ1-6; tentative D call: TRBD1 (5 bases). Germline V gives CDR1 MNHNS, CDR2 SASEGT. Trimming removed 5 bases from V and 7 bases from J, with 12 bases in between. The CDR3 is made up of 14 amino acids. The CDR3 here is CASSYRQTNSPLHF. In DNA form, the CDR3 reads TGTGCCAGCAGTTATCGACAGACAAATTCACCCCTCCACTTT.

For the CDR3, the DNA is TGTGCCAGCAGCTTGGGGATCTTGCCGGGTGAAAAACTGTTTTTT. Translating gives CASSLGILPGEKLFF. The chain couples TRBV5-5 to TRBJ1-4; D uncertain. The CDR3 covers 15 residues. V shed 0 bases and J shed 7 bases, with 13 bases lying between them. CDR1 and CDR2 from the germline V gene are SGHKS and YYEKEE (reference sequence).

The rearrangement links TRBV7-2 to TRBJ2-1, with D possibly being TRBD1 or TRBD2 (5 bases each). In germline, CDR1 is SGHTA, CDR2 FQGNSA. This CDR3 has 14 residues. V shed 4 bases and J shed 6 bases, with 13 bases lying between them. This CDR3 reads CASSSRRGVNEQFF. The CDR3 nucleotides read TGTGCCAGCAGCTCCCGTCGAGGGGTCAATGAGCAGTTCTTC.

The chain combines TRBV6-5 with TRBJ1-3; D gene uncertain. CDR3 length equals 14 residues. Germline loops: CDR1 MNHEY, CDR2 SVGAGI. V shed 4 bases and J shed 9 bases, with 16 bases lying between them. CDR3 loop: CASSSGSAPSTIYF. For the CDR3, the DNA is TGTGCCAGCAGTTCCGGGTCAGCCCCGAGCACCATATATTTT.

V and J are TRBV6-5 and TRBJ1-4; D unclear. The CDR3 is 16 residues long. Germline-derived CDR1 and CDR2 are MNHEY and SVGAGI. Trimming pared 0 bases from V and 7 bases from J, leaving 15 bases between. The CDR3 sequence: CASSYSFSGDGEKLFF. The DNA for the CDR3 is TGTGCCAGCAGTTACTCGTTTTCCGGGGATGGTGAAAAACTGTTTTTT.

The chain joins TRBV2 to TRBJ1-2, with a possible D match to TRBD1 (6 bases). Germline V gene data show CDR1 as SNHLY and CDR2 as FYNNEI. Trimming took off 1 base at V and 5 bases at J, with 14 bases between the two ends. The CDR3 spans 15 residues. CDR3 nucleotides: TGTGCCAGCAGTGAAGGCCGGACAGAGTTGTATGGCTACACCTTC. This encodes CASSEGRTELYGYTF.

The J gene is TRBJ2-5, the V gene TRBV10-2, with D tentatively TRBD1 or TRBD2 (5 bases each). The CDR3 has 12 amino acids. Germline CDR1 and CDR2: WSHSY and SAAADI. V lost 1 base and J 6 bases, leaving 6 bases between the germline ends. DNA of the CDR3: TGCGCCAGCAGTGAGTGGGGGAAGACCCAGTACTTC. Translated: CASSEWGKTQYF.

This clone was seen a few times. The chain couples TRBV4-1 to TRBJ1-5, with D unresolved. The CDR3 is 16 residues long. Trimming took 4 bases from V and 2 from J, leaving 15 bases between them. Germline loops: CDR1 MGHRA, CDR2 YSYEKL. CDR3 region: CASSLQSGSGNQPQHF. CDR3 sequence (DNA): TGCGCCAGCAGCCTTCAAAGTGGGAGCGGCAATCAGCCCCAGCATTTT.

The chain links TRBV10-3 to TRBJ1-1, with 7 bases matching TRBD1. Germline CDR1 is ENHRY and CDR2 is SYGVKD. The CDR3 is made up of 16 amino acids. V lost 0 bases to trimming and J lost 4 bases; unmatched junction nucleotides: 8. CDR3 amino acids: CAISESEGAGATEAFF. DNA of the CDR3: TGTGCCATCAGTGAGTCAGAGGGGGCTGGGGCCACTGAAGCTTTCTTT.

This chain joins TRBV6-5 and TRBJ1-2; TRBD1 is a possible D gene (5 bases). Germline lookup yields CDR1 MNHEY and CDR2 SVGAGI. Trimming took off 2 bases at V and 5 bases at J, with 6 bases between the two ends. The CDR3 totals 12 residues. The CDR3 region has the DNA TGTGCCAGCAGTTACGGGGGATATGGCTACACCTTC. Amino acids: CASSYGGYGYTF.

This sequence joins TRBV18 and TRBJ2-4, with TRBD1 matching 7 bases. Germline assignment: CDR1 KGHSH and CDR2 LQKENI. The CDR3 runs to 15 residues. V dropped 0 bases and J dropped 5; count of bases not matched to a gene: 4. The CDR3 spells CASSPPDRVQNIQYF. The CDR3, as DNA: TGTGCCAGCTCACCACCCGACAGGGTACAAAACATTCAGTACTTC.